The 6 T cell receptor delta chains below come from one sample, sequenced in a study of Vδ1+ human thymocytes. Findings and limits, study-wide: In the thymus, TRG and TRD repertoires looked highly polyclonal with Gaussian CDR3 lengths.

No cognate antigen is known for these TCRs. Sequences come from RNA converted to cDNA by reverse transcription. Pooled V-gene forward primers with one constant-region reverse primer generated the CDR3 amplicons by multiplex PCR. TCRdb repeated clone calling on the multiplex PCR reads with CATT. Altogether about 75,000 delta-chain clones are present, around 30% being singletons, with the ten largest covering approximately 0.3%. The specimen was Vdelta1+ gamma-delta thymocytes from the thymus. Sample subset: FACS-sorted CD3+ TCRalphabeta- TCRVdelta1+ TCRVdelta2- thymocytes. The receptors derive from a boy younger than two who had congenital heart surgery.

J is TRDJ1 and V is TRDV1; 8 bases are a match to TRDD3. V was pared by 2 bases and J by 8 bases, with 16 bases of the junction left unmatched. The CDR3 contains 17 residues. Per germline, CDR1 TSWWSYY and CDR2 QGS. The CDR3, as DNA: TGTGCTCTTGGGGAAGATTCCTCCTTACTGACTGGGGGCAAACTCATCTTT. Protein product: CALGEDSSLLTGGKLIF.

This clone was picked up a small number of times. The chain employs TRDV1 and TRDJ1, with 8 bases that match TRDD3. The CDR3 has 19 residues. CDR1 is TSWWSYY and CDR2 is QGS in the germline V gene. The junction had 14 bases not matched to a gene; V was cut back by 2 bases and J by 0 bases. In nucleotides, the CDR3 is TGTGCTCTTGGGGAATTGAGGTCGTACTGGGGGCTAAACACCGATAAACTCATCTTT. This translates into CALGELRSYWGLNTDKLIF.

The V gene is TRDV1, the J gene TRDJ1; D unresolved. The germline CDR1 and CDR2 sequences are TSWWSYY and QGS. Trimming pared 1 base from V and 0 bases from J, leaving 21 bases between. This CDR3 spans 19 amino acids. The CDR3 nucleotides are TGTGCTCTTGGGGAACGACCAAGCCTCCCTCACCCGTACACCGATAAACTCATCTTT. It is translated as CALGERPSLPHPYTDKLIF.

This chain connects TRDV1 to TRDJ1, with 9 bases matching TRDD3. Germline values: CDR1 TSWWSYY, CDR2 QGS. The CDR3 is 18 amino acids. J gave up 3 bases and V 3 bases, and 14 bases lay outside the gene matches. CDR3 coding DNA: TGTGCTCTTGGGGAGGGCGCCTTCCTTACTGGGGGACCCGATAAACTCATCTTT. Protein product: CALGEGAFLTGGPDKLIF.

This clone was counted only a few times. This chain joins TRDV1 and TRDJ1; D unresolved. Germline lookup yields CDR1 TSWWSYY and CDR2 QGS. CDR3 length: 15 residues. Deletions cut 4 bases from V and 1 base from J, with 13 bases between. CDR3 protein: CALGVRPIFTDKLIF. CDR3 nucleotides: TGTGCTCTTGGGGTTAGACCCATCTTCACCGATAAACTCATCTTT.

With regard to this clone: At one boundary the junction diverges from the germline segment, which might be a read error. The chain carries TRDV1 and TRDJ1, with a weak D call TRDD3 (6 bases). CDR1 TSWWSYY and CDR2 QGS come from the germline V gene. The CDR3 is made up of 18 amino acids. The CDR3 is CAPGVTSLGPRYTDKLIF. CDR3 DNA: TGTGCTCCTGGGGTGACGTCCCTGGGGCCCCGGTACACCGATAAACTCATCTTT.